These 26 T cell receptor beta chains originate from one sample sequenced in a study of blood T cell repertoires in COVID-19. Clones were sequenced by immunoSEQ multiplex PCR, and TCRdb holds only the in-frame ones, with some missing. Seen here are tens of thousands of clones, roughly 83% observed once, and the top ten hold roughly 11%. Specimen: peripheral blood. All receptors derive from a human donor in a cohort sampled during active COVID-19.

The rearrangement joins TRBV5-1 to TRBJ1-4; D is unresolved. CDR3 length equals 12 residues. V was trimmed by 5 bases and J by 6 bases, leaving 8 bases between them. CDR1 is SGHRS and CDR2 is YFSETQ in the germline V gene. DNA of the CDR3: TGCGCCAGCAGTTTACGAGATGAAAAACTGTTTTTT. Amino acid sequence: CASSLRDEKLFF. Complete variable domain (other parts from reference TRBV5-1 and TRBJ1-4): KAGVTQTPRYLIKTRGQQVTLSCSPISGHRSVSWYQQTPGQGLQFLFEYFSETQRNKGNFPGRFSGRQFSNSRSEMNVSTLELGDSALYLCASSLRDEKLFFGSGTQLSVL.

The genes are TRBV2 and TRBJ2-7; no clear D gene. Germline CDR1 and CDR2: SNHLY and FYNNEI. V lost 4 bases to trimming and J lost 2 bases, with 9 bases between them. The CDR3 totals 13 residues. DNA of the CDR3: TGTGCCAGCAGTGGCAGGCCCACCTACGAGCAGTACTTC. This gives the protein CASSGRPTYEQYF.

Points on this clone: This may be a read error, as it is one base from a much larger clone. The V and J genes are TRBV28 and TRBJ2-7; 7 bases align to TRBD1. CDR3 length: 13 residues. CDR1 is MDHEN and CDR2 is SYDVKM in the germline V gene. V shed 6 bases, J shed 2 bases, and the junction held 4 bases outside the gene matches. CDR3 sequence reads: CASRPGQTYEQYF. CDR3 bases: TGTGCCAGCAGGCCGGGACAGACCTACGAGCAGTACTTC.

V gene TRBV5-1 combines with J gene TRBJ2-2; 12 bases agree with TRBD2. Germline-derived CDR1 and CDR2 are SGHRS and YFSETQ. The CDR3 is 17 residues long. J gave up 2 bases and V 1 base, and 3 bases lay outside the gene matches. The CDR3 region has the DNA TGCGCCAGCAGCTTGAATGGACTAGCGGGAAACACCGGGGAGCTGTTTTTT. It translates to CASSLNGLAGNTGELFF.

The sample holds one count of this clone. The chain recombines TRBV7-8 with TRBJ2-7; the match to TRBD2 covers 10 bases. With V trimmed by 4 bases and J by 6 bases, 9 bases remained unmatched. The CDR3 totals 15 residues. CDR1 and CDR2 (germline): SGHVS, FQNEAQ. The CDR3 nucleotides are TGTGCCAGCAGCTACGGCACTAGCGGGACGGGCGAGCAGTACTTC. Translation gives CASSYGTSGTGEQYF.

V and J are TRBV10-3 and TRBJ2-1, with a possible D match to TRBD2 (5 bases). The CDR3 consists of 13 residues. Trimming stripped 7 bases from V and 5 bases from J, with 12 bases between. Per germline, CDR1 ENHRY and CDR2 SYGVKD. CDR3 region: CAINKAVNNEQFF. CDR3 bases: TGTGCCATCAATAAAGCGGTTAACAATGAGCAGTTCTTC.

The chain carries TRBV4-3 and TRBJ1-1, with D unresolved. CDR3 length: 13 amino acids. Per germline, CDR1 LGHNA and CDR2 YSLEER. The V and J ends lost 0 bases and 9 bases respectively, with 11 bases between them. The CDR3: CASSQDLGGQAFF. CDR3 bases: TGCGCCAGCAGCCAAGATCTTGGAGGGCAAGCTTTCTTT.

CDR3 nucleotides: TGTGCCAGCAGCTTGCACGGCGGGAGGGCCCGACCTAACTCCTACGAGCAGTACTTC. Protein product: CASSLHGGRARPNSYEQYF. This rearrangement joins TRBV7-9 to TRBJ2-7, with 9 bases that match TRBD2. The CDR3 is 19 residues long. Germline V gives CDR1 SEHNR, CDR2 FQNEAQ (reference sequence). Germline trimming cut 3 bases from V and 0 bases from J; bases unmatched to any gene: 15.

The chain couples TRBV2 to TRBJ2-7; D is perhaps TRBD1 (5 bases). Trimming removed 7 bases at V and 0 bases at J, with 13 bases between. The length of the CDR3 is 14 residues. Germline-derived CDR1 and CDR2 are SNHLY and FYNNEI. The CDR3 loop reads CASNQGSYSYEQYF. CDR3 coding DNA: TGTGCCAGCAACCAGGGATCTTACTCCTACGAGCAGTACTTC.

The CDR3 is CSVDTGGNSPLHF. The DNA of the CDR3 is TGCAGCGTTGATACAGGGGGTAATTCACCCCTCCACTTT. This sequence joins TRBV29-1 and TRBJ1-6, with TRBD1 identical over 8 bases. From germline, CDR1 is SQVTM and CDR2 ANQGSEA. This CDR3 region has 13 residues. The trim removed 3 bases at V and 6 bases at J, leaving 1 base unmatched.

CDR3 DNA sequence: TGCGCCAGCAGCCCGGGGGGGGGCTCTGGAAACACCATATATTTT. Translating gives CASSPGGGSGNTIYF. The chain couples TRBV5-1 to TRBJ1-3; D perhaps matches TRBD1 (5 bases). CDR3 length: 15 residues. The V end was cut by 4 bases, the J end by 0 bases, with 11 bases between. Germline V gives CDR1 SGHRS, CDR2 YFSETQ.

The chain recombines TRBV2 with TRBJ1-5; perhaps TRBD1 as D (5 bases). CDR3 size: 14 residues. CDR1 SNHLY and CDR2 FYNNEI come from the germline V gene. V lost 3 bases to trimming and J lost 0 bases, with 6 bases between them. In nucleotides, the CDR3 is TGTGCCAGCAGTGACAGGGTTAGCAATCAGCCCCAGCATTTT. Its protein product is CASSDRVSNQPQHF.

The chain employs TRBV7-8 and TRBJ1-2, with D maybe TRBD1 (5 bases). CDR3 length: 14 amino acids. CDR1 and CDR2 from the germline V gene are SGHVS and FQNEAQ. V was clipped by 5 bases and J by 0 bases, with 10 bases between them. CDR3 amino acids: CASSPGWTNYGYTF. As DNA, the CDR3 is TGTGCCAGCAGCCCAGGGTGGACTAACTATGGCTACACCTTC.

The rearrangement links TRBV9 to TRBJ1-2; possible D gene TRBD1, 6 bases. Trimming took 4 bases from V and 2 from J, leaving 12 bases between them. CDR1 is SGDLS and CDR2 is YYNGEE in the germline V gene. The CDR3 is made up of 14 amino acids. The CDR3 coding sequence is TGTGCCAGCAGCCCATCAACAGGGAACTATGGCTACACCTTC. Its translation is CASSPSTGNYGYTF.

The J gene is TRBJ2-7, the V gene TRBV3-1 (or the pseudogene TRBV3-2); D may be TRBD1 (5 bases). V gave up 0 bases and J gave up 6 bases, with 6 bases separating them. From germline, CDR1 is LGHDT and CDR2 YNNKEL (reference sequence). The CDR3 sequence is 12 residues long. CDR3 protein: CASSQDRVEQYF. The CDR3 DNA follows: TGTGCCAGCAGCCAAGACAGGGTCGAGCAGTACTTC.

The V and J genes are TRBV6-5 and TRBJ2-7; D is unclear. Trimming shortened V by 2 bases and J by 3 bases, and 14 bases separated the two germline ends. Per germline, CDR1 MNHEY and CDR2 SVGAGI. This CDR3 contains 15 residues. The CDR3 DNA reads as TGTGCCAGCAGTTACCGACACATGATGATCTACGAGCAGTACTTC. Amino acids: CASSYRHMMIYEQYF.

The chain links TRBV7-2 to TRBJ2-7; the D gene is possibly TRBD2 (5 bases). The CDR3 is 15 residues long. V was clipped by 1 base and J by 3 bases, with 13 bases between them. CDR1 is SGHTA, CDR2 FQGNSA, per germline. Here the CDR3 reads CASSLGQSEGYEQYF. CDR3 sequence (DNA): TGTGCCAGCAGCTTAGGGCAGTCTGAGGGCTACGAGCAGTACTTC.

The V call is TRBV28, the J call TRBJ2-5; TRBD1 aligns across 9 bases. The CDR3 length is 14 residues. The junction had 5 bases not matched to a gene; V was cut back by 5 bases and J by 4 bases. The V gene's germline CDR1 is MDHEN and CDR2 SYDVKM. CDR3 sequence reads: CASSRTGEGETQYF. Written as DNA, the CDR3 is TGTGCCAGCAGTCGGACAGGGGAGGGAGAGACCCAGTACTTC. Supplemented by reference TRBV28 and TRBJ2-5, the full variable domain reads DVKVTQSSRYLVKRTGEKVFLECVQDMDHENMFWYRQDPGLGLRLIYFSYDVKMKEKGDIPEGYSVSREKKERFSLILESASTNQTSMYLCASSRTGEGETQYFGPGTRLLVL.

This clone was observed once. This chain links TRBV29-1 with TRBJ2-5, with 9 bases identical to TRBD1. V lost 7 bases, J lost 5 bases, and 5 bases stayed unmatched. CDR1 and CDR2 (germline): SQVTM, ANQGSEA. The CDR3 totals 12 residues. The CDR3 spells CSGTGAGETQYF. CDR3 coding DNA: TGCAGCGGGACAGGGGCGGGTGAGACCCAGTACTTC.

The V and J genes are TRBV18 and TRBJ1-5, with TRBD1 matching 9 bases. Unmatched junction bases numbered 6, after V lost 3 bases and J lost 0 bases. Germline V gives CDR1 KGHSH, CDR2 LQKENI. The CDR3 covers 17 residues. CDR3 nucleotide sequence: TGTGCCAGCTCACCGGACAGGGGCGATAATAGCAATCAGCCCCAGCATTTT. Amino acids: CASSPDRGDNSNQPQHF.

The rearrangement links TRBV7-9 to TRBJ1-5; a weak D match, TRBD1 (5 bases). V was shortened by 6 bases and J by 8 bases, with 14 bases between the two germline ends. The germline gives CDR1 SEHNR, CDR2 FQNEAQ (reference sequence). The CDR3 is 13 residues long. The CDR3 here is CASSFGGMKPQHF. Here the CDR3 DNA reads TGTGCCAGCAGTTTTGGGGGGATGAAGCCCCAGCATTTT.

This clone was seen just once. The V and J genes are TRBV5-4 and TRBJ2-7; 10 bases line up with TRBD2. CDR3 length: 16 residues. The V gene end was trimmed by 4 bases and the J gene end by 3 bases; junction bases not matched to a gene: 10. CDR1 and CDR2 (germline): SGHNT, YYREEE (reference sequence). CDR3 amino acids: CASSARETSGDYEQYF. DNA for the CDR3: TGTGCCAGCAGCGCCAGGGAAACTAGCGGGGACTACGAGCAGTACTTC.

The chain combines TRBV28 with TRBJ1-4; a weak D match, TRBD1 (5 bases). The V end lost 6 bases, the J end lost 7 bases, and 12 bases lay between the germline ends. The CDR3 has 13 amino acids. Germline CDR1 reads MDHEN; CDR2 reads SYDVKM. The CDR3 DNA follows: TGTGCCAGCAGCGCAGGGCGTGGTGAAAAACTGTTTTTT. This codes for CASSAGRGEKLFF.

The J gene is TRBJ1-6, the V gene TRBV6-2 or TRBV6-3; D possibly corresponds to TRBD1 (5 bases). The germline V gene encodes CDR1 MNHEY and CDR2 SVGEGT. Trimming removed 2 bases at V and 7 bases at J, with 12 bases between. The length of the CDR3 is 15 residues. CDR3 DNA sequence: TGTGCCAGCAGTTACAGGGGAGGCGGAAATTCACCCCTCCACTTT. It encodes CASSYRGGGNSPLHF.

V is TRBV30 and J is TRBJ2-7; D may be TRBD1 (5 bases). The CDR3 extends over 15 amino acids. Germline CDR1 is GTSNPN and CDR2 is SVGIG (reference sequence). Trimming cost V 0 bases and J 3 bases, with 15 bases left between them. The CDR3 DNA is TGTGCCTGGAGTGTAGCAGGGCAGGGATACTACGAGCAGTACTTC. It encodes CAWSVAGQGYYEQYF.

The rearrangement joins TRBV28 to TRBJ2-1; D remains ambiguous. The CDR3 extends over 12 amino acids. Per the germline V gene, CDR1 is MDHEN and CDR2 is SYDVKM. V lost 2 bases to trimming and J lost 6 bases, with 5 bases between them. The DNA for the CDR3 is TGTGCCAGCAGTTTAAACAGCAATGAGCAGTTCTTC. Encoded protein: CASSLNSNEQFF.